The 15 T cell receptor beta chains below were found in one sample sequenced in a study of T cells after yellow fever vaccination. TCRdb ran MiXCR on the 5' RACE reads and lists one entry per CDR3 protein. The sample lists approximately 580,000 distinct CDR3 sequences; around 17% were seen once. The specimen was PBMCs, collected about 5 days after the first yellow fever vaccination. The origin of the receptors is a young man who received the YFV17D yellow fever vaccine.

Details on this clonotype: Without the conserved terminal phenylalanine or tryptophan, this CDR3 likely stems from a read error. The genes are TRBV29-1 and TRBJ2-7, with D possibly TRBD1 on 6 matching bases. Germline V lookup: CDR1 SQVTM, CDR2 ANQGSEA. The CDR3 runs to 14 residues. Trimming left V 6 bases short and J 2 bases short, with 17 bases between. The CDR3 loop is CSVYLQGRAYEQYY. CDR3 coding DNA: TGCAGCGTCTACCTACAGGGAAGGGCCTACGAGCAGTACTAC.

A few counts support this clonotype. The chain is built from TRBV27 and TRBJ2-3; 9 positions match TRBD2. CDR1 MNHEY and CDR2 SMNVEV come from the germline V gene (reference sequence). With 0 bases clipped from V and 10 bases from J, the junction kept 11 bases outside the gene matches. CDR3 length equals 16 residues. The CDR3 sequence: CASSLSPLAGSVSQYF. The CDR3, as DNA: TGTGCCAGCAGTTTATCTCCACTAGCGGGTTCCGTCTCGCAGTATTTT.

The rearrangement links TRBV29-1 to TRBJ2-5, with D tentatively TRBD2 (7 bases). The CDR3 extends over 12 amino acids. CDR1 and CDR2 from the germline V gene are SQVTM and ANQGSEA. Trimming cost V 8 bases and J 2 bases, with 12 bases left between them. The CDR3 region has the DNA TGCAGCCCGGGGGGCCCTCAAGAGACCCAGTACTTC. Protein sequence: CSPGGPQETQYF. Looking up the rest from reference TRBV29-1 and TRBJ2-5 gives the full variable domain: SAVISQKPSRDICQRGTSLTIQCQVDSQVTMMFWYRQQPGQSLTLIATANQGSEATYESGFVIDKFPISRPNLTFSTLTVSNMSPEDSSIYLCSPGGPQETQYFGPGTRLLVL.

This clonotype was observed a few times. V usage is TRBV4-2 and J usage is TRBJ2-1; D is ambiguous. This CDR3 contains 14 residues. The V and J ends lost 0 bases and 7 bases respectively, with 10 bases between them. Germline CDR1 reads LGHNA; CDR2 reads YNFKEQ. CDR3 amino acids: CASSQDPIVNEQFF. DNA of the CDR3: TGTGCCAGCAGCCAAGATCCGATAGTGAATGAGCAGTTCTTC.

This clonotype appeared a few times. The CDR3 protein is CASKAEGAEAFF. As DNA, the CDR3 is TGTGCCAGTAAAGCCGAGGGGGCTGAAGCTTTCTTT. V is TRBV19 and J is TRBJ1-1, with D maybe TRBD1 (6 bases). The ends were cut back, 7 bases at V and 6 bases at J, with 12 bases in the middle. Germline lookup yields CDR1 LNHDA and CDR2 SQIVND (reference sequence). CDR3 length: 12 amino acids.

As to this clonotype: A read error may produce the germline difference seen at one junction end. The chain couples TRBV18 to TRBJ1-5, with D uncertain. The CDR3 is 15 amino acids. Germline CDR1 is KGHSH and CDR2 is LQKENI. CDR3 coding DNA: TGTGCCAGCCATCTAACAGAGACTTCTCTGAAGTCCCACCATTTT. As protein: CASHLTETSLKSHHF.

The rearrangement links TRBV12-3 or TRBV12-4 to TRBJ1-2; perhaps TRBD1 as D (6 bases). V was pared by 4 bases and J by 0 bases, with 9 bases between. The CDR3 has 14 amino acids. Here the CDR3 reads CASSSRQANYGYTF. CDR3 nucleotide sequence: TGTGCCAGCAGTTCTCGACAGGCTAACTATGGCTACACCTTC.

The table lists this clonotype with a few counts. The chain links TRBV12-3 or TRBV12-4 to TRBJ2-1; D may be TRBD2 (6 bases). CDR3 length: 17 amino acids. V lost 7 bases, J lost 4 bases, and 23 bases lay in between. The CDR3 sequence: CASTNSRRGRRYNEQFF. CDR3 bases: TGTGCCAGCACCAATTCAAGGCGGGGACGCCGATACAATGAGCAGTTCTTC.

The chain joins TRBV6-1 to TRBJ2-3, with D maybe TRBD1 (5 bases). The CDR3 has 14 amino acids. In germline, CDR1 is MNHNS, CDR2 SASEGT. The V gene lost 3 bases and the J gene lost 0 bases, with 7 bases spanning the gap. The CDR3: CASSDPGSTDTQYF. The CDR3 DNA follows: TGTGCCAGCAGTGACCCAGGGAGCACAGATACGCAGTATTTT.

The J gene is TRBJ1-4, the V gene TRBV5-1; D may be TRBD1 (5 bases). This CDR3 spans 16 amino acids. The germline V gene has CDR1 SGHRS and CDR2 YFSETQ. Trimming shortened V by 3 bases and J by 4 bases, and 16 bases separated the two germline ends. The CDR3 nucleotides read TGCGCCAGCAGCTCGGGGACGCTCCACCTTAATGAAAAACTGTTTTTT. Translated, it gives CASSSGTLHLNEKLFF.

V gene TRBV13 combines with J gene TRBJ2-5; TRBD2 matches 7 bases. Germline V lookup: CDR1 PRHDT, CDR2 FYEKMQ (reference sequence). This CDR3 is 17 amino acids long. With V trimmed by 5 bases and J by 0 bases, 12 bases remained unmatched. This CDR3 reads CASSPFMGGGDQETQYF. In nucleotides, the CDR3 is TGTGCCAGCAGCCCGTTCATGGGCGGGGGAGACCAAGAGACCCAGTACTTC.

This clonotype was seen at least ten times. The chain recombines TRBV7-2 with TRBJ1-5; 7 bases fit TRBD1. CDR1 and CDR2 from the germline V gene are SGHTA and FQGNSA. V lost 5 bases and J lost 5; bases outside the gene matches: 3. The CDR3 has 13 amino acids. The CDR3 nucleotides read TGTGCCAGCAGCAGGACAGGCTATCAGCCCCAGCATTTT. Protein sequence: CASSRTGYQPQHF.

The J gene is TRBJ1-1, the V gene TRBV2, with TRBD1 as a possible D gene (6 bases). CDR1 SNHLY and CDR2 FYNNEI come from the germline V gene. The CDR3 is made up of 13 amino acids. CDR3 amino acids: CAIEGHRDTEAFF. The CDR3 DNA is TGTGCGATTGAGGGCCACAGGGACACTGAAGCTTTCTTT.

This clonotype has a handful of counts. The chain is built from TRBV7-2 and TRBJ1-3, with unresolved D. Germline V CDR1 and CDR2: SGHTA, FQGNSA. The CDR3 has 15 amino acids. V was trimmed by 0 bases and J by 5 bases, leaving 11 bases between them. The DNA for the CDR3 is TGTGCCAGCAGCTTAGCTTGGCCAGATAGAAACACCATATATTTT. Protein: CASSLAWPDRNTIYF.

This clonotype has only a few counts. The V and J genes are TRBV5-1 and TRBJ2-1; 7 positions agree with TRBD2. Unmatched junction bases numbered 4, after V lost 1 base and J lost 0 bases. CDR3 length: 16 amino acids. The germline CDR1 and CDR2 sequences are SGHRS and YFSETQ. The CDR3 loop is CASSLTSVVSYNEQFF. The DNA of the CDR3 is TGCGCCAGCAGCTTGACTAGCGTAGTCTCCTACAATGAGCAGTTCTTC.